This T cell receptor beta chain was recorded in a study of cytomegalovirus exposure and HLA in healthy donors listed by TCRdb under 2017. Background for the entire study: An earlier analysis of roughly 610 of the donors reported roughly 300 Gb of sequence data and 90 million to 120 million unique TCR beta sequences obtained from roughly 170 million T cells. Among roughly 400 genotyped donors of the cohort, an average of approximately 240,000 unique TCR beta nucleotide sequences was sequenced per donor, of which about 19% were non-productive. Among the roughly 400 genotyped donors, 81% belonged to the genetic ancestry cluster associated with self-reported Caucasian donors. The study aimed to test whether cataloging public T cell receptors could reveal signatures of past pathogen exposure. To predict cytomegalovirus infection status, the study brought together high-throughput TCR immunosequencing, statistical association of individual TCRs with disease status, and machine learning. A separate validation cohort of roughly 130 different subjects was used in addition to the roughly 700-subject first cohort. Donor age, sex, ethnicity and CMV serostatus were compiled alongside the repertoire data. Approximately 310 gigabases of sequencing data and 70 million to 100 million unique TCR sequences were included in an early release covering several hundred HLA-typed donors. To decide whether each TCR beta V gene segment behaved as functional or pseudogenic, an earlier analysis of some 570 of the donors relied on high-throughput TCR beta sequencing. Roughly 5 DR-DQ haplotypes were treated as single units for association and clustering because of strong linkage in the cohort. The study used immunosequencing to profile the T cell repertoires of approximately 630 subjects and linked those repertoires to cytomegalovirus serostatus. In a later genetic analysis, genome-wide SNP genotypes for about 65% of the 666 donors were used, and that subset was treated as a discovery cohort. To study patterns of TCR occurrence, a later analysis re-analyzed previously published TCR beta repertoires from 600 to 750 donors and added high-resolution HLA genotyping. HLA typing covered class I and class II loci at four-digit resolution. Typing coverage varied by locus: 629-630 donors for A, B, C, DRB1 and DQB1; 522 for DQA1; 606 for DPA1; about 450 for DPB1. In the later analysis, no new phenotypic data were used to find candidate immune exposures; instead, reliance was placed on TCR beta sequences and their occurrence across donors. Every repertoire in the discovery cohort had been generated on one and the same sequencing platform.

Sequences SQVTM (CDR1) and ANQGSEA (CDR2) are obtained from the germline V gene. Measured from the cysteine to the phenylalanine, the CDR3 is 13 residues long. Here the CDR3 DNA is all that survives: 39 bases in frame from base 1. Trimming accounts for 3 bases at V and 7 bases at J, while the number of junction bases matched to no gene is 3. For this clone: What this receptor recognizes is not known. No much larger clone exists at a distance of one base, and base qualities are not known.

The cohort was made up of roughly 670 healthy bone marrow donors. At the time of sampling, all cohort members were nominally healthy, though unrecorded immune exposures were likely present. The donor was CMV seronegative and was included in the group of a few hundred seronegative cohort members. Each donor provided a peripheral blood sample, and peripheral blood mononuclear cells were used for TCR beta sequencing. The Qiagen DNeasy Blood Extraction Kit was used to extract genomic DNA from the blood cell samples. Points the paper makes about the study in general: A later genetic analysis associated a missense DCLRE1C variant with V-gene and J-gene trimming of TCR beta chains, and an independent cohort replicated the association. A further reported finding was that TCR beta sequences accurately predicted the HLA-A and HLA-B alleles for most subjects in the first cohort. A group of highly shared sequence variants was considered likely to be a technical artifact of the sequencing pipeline. In the study, about 150 TCR beta chains were listed as associated with cytomegalovirus. Presence/absence analyses assumed roughly uniform sequencing depth across donors, an assumption that may not hold. In this cohort, only TCR beta chains were sequenced, and detectable features were limited by the absence of alpha or paired-chain data. A later analysis found that most CMV-associated TCR beta chains appeared HLA-restricted, with HLA associations seemingly driven largely by CMV exposure. When HLA alleles, especially DR and DQ, strongly co-occurred, TCR associations were difficult to assign to individual alleles. Compared with the approximately 710-donor mean, donors in an Asian-associated ancestry cluster had fewer N-insertions in productive TCRs, according to a later genetic analysis. Because the 87-base-pair reads could not distinguish some IMGT-functional V segments, including TRBV6-2 and TRBV6-3, those segments were excluded. In a later analysis, over 15,000 TCR beta sequences were associated with specific HLA alleles at a false discovery rate of 0.05. The authors suggested that the approach could potentially be extended to other disease states and immunological phenotypes. A few of the identified cytomegalovirus-associated TCR beta chains were confirmed in vitro to be specific for cytomegalovirus antigens. Cytomegalovirus status was reported to be diagnosed by the classifier with high specificity and sensitivity in both the original and validation cohorts. In a later analysis, TCR association rates were found to vary across HLA loci, with the most associated TCRs seen for DRB1 alleles and the fewest for HLA-C alleles. According to a later analysis, parvovirus B19, influenza, CMV and Epstein-Barr virus appeared linked to several top co-occurrence clusters. Compared with equally common non-associated chains, HLA-associated TCR beta chains in a later analysis were more clonally expanded and had lower generation probabilities. The earlier analysis of nearly 600 of the donors excluded around 17 rarely observed V segments, including chromosome 9 orphons, because counts were too low. CMV serostatus was the only immune exposure information available for the cohort. An earlier analysis of some 560 of the donors showed that most TCR beta V segments appeared in productive rearrangements either about 87% or about 30% of the time, which broadly matched IMGT annotations. Most TCR sequences were observed very rarely across donors, whereas some public TCRs were present in many individuals. Because some donors lacked HLA typing at each locus, the association tests relied only on the typed subset. Linkage disequilibrium might explain the correlated functional status among segregating V segments, but an unknown experimental factor could not be excluded.

The library was generated by the immunoSEQ multiplex PCR assay. For the multiplex PCR, a mixture combining 60 forward primers for TCR Vbeta segments and 13 reverse primers for TCR Jbeta segments was used. Amplification of the CDR3 region of rearranged TCR beta genes was performed with a multiplex PCR assay on genomic DNA. On the Illumina HiSeq System, the amplified TCR beta libraries were sequenced as 87-base-pair reads. Regarding the original processing steps: In a later analysis, tens of millions of unique TCR beta chains were counted across the 650 to 750 repertoires, and approximately 9.9 million of these chains were shared by at least two donors. Raw reads were error-corrected and collapsed into unique sequences with a nearest-neighbor algorithm that merged closely related sequences to remove PCR and sequencing errors. To assign V, D and J gene segments, CDR3 sequences were aligned to IMGT reference sequences. For a sequence to be retained, at least a six-nucleotide match to both a V gene segment and a J gene segment was required. Rearrangements were called productive when the CDR3 lacked stop codons and stayed in frame with V and J; all others were non-productive. CDR3 was defined according to IMGT convention as the region running from the second conserved V-encoded cysteine to the conserved J-encoded phenylalanine. The earlier analysis of fewer than 750 of the donors excluded sequences that lacked an unambiguous match to a single V gene segment. An earlier analysis of 500 to 700 of the donors classified V segments as functional when productive rearrangements were above 56.7% and as segregating when the standard deviation between donors was above 5%. To diagnose cytomegalovirus status from the catalog of TCR beta chain sequences, a statistical classification framework was built. In a later analysis, TCR nucleotide sequences were compared against IMGT/GENE-DB human TR gene sequences so that V and J genes could be assigned. The TCRdist pipeline was used in a later analysis to assign CDR3 sequences and most-parsimonious VDJ recombination scenarios. In a later analysis, every TCR beta chain was defined by the combination of its CDR3 amino acid sequence and its V-gene family, and reads without a unique V-gene family were dropped. A later analysis removed 592 highly shared, low-generation-probability nucleotide sequences to deal with suspected cross-contamination and a sequencing artifact. A later analysis calculated a clonal expansion index for each public chain from normalized within-repertoire ranks of inferred template counts. In a later analysis, generation probabilities were computed using a VDJ recombination model fitted to out-of-frame rearrangements, and the results were checked against IGoR. In a later analysis, hypergeometric tests were used to score TCR-TCR, TCR-HLA and TCR-CMV co-occurrence, with a repertoire-size bias correction applied to TCR pairs. A later analysis estimated false discovery rates by permuting HLA or CMV assignments 20 times. In a later analysis, co-occurring TCRs were grouped using DBSCAN, and TCRdist sequence similarity was added for clustering within HLA-allele-positive subsets. Co-occurrence clustering excluded repertoires with fewer than 30,000 or more than 120,000 public chains, plus five with anomalous nucleotide sharing. In TCRdb, the immuneACCESS table is reduced to in-frame sequences with V and J assigned. These tables do not hold every clone; where another copy was compared, an unresolved V gene accounts for under half, and the others remain unexplained. Clonal size and the V and J genes are those of that table, whereas D and trimming came from the DNA. Across this sample there are about 130,000 clones, with about 80% seen only once. Roughly 4% of the sample rests with the top ten.

This sequence uses TRBV29-1 and TRBJ2-1; TRBD1 matches 10 bases in the middle. The sequencing input was PBMCs. This clonotype was obtained from a woman aged 35 to 49 in good health and CMV-seronegative. The CDR3 in this case is CSVDRTGGNEQFF. Read as DNA, the sequence is TGCAGCGTTGATAGGACAGGGGGTAATGAGCAGTTCTTC.